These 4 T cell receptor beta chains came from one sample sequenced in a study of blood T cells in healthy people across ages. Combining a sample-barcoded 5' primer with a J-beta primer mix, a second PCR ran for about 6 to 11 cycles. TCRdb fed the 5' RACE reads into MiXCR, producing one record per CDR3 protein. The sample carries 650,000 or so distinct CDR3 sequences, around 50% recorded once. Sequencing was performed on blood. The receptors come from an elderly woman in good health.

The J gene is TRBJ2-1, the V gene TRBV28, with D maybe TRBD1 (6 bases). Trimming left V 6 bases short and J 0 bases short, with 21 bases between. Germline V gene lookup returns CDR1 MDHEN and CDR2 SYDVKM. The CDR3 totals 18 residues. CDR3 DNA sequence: TGTGCCAGCAGCCCGCGCAGGGGTTCGGGGCTCTCCTACAATGAGCAGTTCTTC. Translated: CASSPRRGSGLSYNEQFF. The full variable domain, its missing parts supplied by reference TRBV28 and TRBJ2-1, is DVKVTQSSRYLVKRTGEKVFLECVQDMDHENMFWYRQDPGLGLRLIYFSYDVKMKEKGDIPEGYSVSREKKERFSLILESASTNQTSMYLCASSPRRGSGLSYNEQFFGPGTRLTVL.

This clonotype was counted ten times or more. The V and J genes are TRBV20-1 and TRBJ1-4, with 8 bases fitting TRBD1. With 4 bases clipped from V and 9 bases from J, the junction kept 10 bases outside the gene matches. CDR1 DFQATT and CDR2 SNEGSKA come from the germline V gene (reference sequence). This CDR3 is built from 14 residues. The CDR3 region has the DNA TGCAGTGCTATACGAGGGACAGGCTCTCAAAAACTGTTTTTT. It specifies CSAIRGTGSQKLFF.

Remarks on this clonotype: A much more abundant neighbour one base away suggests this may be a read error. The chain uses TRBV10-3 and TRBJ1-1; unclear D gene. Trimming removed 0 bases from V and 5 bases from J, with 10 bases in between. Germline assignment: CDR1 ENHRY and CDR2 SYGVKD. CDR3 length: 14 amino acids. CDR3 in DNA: TGTGCCATCAGTGAGTCGAATATCGGGACTGAAGCTTTCTTT. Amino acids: CAISESNIGTEAFF.

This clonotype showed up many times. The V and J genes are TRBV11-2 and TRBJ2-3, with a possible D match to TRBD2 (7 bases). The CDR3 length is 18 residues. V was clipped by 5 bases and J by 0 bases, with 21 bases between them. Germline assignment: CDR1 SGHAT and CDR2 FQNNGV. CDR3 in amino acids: CASSPTTAGAGSTDTQYF. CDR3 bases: TGTGCCAGCAGCCCTACTACCGCGGGGGCTGGTAGCACAGATACGCAGTATTTT.